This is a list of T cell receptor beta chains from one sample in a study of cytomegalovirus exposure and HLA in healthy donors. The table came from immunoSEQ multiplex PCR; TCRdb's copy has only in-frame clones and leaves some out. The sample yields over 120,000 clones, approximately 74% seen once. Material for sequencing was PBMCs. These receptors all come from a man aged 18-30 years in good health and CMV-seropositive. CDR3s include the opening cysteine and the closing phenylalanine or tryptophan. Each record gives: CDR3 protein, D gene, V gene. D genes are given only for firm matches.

CDR3: CASTSGLAGVYEQYF
D: TRBD2
V: TRBV7-2

CDR3: CASSLVGGFADTQYF
D: .
V: TRBV7-7

CDR3: CASSPSGHAARQPQHF
D: .
V: TRBV27

CDR3: CASSGGDREQFF
D: TRBD2
V: TRBV9

CDR3: CASSFSGQSDEQYF
D: .
V: TRBV28

CDR3: CASSQVPGGSYEQYF
D: .
V: TRBV4-1

CDR3: CASSGVAVPQHF
D: .
V: TRBV2

CDR3: CASSYYRDYGYTF
D: .
V: TRBV6-5

CDR3: CASSTGIEQFF
D: .
V: TRBV9

CDR3: CASSEYSLGTSITYEQYF
D: TRBD2
V: TRBV2

CDR3: CASAAWGLHEQYF
D: .
V: TRBV14

CDR3: CASSVTGGKQYF
D: TRBD1
V: TRBV6-6

CDR3: CASSSRTGGGYEQYF
D: TRBD1
V: TRBV27

CDR3: CASSELTGKSYGYTF
D: .
V: TRBV25-1

CDR3: CASSPRTGGYEQYF
D: TRBD1
V: TRBV4-1

CDR3: CASSLVRGQGLYEQYF
D: TRBD1
V: TRBV5-1

CDR3: CAWDGGALNTEAFF
D: .
V: TRBV30

CDR3: CASSLPGQGRGDTQYF
D: TRBD1
V: TRBV5-4

CDR3: CASSETGTTPYPDEQFF
D: TRBD2
V: TRBV2

CDR3: CASSSTSGGAYEQYF
D: TRBD2
V: TRBV4-2